This T cell receptor beta chain was sequenced in a study of blood T cells in healthy people across ages. This clonotype has just a few counts. The antigen remains undetermined. The use of a sample-barcoded 5' primer and a J-beta primer mix characterized a second PCR of about 6 to 11 cycles. TCRdb analysed the 5' RACE reads with MiXCR anew, one entry per CDR3 protein. This sample has 900,000 to 950,000 distinct CDR3 sequences, with just under 30% found just once. CDR1 is MDHEN, CDR2 SYDVKM, per germline. The CDR3 has 14 amino acids. Trimming left V 5 bases short and J 2 bases short, with 11 bases between. Study-wide findings and caveats: Long-lived donors exceeded aged donors in naive CD4+ cells and diversity.

These data also formed part of another study, on T cells of mothers and their children. That work adds: Amplification in the second PCR used the M1S primer, which added sample barcodes and 2-4 random nucleotides.

The chain has TRBV28 and TRBJ2-3, with D possibly being TRBD1 (5 bases). This receptor was identified in a woman aged 40 to 50 in good health. Sequenced sample: blood. The chain's CDR3 is CASSPSTVTDTQYF. The CDR3 region has the DNA TGTGCCAGCAGTCCCTCGACAGTCACAGATACGCAGTATTTT.